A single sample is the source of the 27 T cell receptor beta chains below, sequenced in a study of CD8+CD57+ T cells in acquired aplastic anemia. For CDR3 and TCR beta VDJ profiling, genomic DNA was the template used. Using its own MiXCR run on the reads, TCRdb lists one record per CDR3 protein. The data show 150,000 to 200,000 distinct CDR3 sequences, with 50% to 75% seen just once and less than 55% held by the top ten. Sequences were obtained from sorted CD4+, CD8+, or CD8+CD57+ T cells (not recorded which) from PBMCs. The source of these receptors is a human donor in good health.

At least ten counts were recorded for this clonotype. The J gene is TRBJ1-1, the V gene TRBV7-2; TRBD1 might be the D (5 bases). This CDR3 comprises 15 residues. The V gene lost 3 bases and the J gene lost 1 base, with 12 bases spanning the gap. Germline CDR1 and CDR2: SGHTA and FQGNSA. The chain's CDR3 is CASSFSGLRNTEAFF. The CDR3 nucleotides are TGTGCCAGCAGCTTCTCAGGGCTAAGGAACACTGAAGCTTTCTTT.

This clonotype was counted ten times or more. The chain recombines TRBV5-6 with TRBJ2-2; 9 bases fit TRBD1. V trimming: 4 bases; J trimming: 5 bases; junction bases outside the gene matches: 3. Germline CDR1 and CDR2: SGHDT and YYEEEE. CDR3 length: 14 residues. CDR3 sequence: CASSDGQGTGELFF. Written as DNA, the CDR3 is TGTGCCAGCAGCGACGGACAGGGGACCGGGGAGCTGTTTTTT.

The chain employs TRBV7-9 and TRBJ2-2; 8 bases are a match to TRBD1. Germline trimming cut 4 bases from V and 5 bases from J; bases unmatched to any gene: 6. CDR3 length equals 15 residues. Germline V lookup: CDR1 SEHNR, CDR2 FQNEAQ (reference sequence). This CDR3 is CASSSWTGTTGELFF. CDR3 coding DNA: TGTGCCAGCAGCTCATGGACAGGGACAACCGGGGAGCTGTTTTTT. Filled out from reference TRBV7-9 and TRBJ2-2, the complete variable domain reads DTGVSQNPRHKITKRGQNVTFRCDPISEHNRLYWYRQTLGQGPEFLTYFQNEAQLEKSRLLSDRFSAERPKGSFSTLEIQRTEQGDSAMYLCASSSWTGTTGELFFGEGSRLTVL.

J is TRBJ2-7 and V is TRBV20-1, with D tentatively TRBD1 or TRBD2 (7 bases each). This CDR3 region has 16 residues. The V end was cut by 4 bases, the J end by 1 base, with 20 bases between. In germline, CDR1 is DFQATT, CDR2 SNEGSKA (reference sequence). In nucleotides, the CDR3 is TGCAGTGCTACCAGGGGGGGGAGCGGGTTGTCCTACGAGCAGTACTTC. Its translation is CSATRGGSGLSYEQYF.

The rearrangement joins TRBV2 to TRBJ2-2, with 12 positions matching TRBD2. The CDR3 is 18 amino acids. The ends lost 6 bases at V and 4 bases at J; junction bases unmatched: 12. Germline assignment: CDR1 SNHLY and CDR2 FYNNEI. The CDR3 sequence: CASSTTSGGIASTGELFF. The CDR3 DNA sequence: TGTGCCAGCAGCACAACTAGCGGGGGGATTGCCAGCACCGGGGAGCTGTTTTTT.

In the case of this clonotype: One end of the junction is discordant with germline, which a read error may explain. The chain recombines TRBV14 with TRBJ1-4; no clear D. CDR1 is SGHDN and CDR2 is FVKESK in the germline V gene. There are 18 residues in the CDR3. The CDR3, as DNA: TGTGCCAGCAGCCAACTTCAATCAGGTCACGCAACTAACGAAAAACTGTTTTTT. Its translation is CASSQLQSGHATNEKLFF.

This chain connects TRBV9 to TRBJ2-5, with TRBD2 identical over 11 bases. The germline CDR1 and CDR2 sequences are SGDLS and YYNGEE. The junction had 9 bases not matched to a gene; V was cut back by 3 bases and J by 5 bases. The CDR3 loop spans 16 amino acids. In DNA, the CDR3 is TGTGCCAGCAGCGGCGGACTAGCGGGTATAGCGGAGACCCAGTACTTC. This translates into CASSGGLAGIAETQYF. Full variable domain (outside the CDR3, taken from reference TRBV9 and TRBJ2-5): DSGVTQTPKHLITATGQRVTLRCSPRSGDLSVYWYQQSLDQGLQFLIQYYNGEERAKGNILERFSAQQFPDLHSELNLSSLELGDSALYFCASSGGLAGIAETQYFGPGTRLLVL.

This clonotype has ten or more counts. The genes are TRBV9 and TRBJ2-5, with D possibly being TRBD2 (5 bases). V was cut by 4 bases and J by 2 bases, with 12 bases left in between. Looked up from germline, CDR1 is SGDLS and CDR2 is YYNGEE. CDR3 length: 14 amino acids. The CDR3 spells CASSPNSAQETQYF. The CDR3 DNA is TGTGCCAGCAGCCCTAATAGCGCGCAAGAGACCCAGTACTTC.

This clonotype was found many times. The CDR3 DNA reads as TGTGCCAGTAGTATGGGGACAGGGGGCGACGAGCAGTACTTC. Its translation: CASSMGTGGDEQYF. The V gene is TRBV19, the J gene TRBJ2-7; TRBD1 aligns across 12 bases. The CDR3 is 14 amino acids. Germline V gene sequence: CDR1 LNHDA, CDR2 SQIVND (reference sequence). V dropped 3 bases and J dropped 5; count of bases not matched to a gene: 2.

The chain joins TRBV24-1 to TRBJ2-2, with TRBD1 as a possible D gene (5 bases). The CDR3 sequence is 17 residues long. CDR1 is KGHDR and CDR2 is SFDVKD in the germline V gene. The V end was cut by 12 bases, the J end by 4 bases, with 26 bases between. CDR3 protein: CAGSSSKGLWSTGELFF. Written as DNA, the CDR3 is TGTGCCGGCAGTTCGTCGAAGGGGCTTTGGAGCACCGGGGAGCTGTTTTTT.

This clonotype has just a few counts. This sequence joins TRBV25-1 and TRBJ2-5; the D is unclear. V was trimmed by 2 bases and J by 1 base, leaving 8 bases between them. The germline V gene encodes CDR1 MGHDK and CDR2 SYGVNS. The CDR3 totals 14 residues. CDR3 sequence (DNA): TGTGCCAGCAGTGAAGAAAACAGCCAAGAGACCCAGTACTTC. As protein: CASSEENSQETQYF.

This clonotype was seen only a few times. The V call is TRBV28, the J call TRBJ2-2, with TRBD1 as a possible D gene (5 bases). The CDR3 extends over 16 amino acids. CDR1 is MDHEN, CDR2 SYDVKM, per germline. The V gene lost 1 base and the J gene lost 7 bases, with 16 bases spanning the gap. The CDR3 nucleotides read TGTGCCAGCAGTTTATTGGGGTTTAAGGGGAACGGGGAGCTGTTTTTT. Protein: CASSLLGFKGNGELFF.

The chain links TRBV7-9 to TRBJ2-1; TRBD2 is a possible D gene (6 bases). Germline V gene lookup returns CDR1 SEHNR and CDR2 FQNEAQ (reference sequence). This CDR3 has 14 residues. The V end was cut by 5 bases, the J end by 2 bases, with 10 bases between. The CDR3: CASSDGEAYNEQFF. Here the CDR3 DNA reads TGTGCCAGCAGCGATGGGGAGGCCTACAATGAGCAGTTCTTC.

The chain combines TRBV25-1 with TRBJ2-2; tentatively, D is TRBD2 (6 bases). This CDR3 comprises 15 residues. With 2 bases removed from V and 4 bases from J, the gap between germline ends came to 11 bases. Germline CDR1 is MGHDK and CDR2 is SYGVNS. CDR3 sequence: CASSEVVAATGELFF. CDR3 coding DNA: TGTGCCAGCAGTGAAGTGGTAGCGGCCACCGGGGAGCTGTTTTTT.

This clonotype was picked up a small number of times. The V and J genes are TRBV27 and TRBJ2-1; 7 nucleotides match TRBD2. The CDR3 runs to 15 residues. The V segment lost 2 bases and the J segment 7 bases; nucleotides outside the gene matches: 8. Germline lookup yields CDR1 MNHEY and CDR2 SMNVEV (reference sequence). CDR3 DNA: TGTGCCAGCAGTTTAGCGGGAGCGAGGTGGAATGAGCAGTTCTTC. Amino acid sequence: CASSLAGARWNEQFF.

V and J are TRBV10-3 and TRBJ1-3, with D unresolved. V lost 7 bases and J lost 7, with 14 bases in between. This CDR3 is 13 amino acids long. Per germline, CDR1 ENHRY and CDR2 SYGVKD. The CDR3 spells CAIKETVVNTIYF. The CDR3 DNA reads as TGTGCCATCAAAGAAACAGTTGTGAACACCATATATTTT.

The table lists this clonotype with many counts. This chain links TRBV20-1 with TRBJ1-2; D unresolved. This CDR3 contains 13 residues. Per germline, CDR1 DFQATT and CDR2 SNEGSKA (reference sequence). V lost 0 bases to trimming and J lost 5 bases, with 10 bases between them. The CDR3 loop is CSAREDGSYGYTF. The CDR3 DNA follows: TGCAGTGCTAGAGAGGACGGCTCATATGGCTACACCTTC.

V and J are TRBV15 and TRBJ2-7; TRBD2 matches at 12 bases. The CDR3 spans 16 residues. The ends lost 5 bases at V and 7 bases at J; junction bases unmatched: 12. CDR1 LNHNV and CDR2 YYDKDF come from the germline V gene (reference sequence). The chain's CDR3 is CATSELAGGTLGEQYF. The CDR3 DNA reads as TGTGCCACCAGCGAGCTAGCGGGGGGGACGTTGGGGGAGCAGTACTTC. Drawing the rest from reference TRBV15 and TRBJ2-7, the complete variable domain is DAMVIQNPRYQVTQFGKPVTLSCSQTLNHNVMYWYQQKSSQAPKLLFHYYDKDFNNEADTPDNFQSRRPNTSFCFLDIRSPGLGDTAMYLCATSELAGGTLGEQYFGPGTRLTVT.

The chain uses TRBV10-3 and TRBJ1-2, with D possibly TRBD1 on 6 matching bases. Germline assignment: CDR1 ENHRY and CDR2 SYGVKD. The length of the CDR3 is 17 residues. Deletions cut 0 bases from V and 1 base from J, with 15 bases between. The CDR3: CAISESSAGQINYGYTF. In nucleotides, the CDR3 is TGTGCCATCAGTGAGTCAAGTGCAGGACAGATTAACTATGGCTACACCTTC.

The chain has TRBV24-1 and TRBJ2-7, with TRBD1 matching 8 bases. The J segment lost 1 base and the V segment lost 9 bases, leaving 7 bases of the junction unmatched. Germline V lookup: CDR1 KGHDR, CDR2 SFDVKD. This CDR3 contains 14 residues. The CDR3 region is CATSSGQVSYEQYF. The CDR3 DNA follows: TGTGCCACCTCGTCGGGACAGGTGTCCTACGAGCAGTACTTC.

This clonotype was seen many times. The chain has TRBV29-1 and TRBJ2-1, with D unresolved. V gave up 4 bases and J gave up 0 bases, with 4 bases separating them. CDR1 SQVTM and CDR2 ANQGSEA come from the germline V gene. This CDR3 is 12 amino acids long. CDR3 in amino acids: CSVASSYNEQFF. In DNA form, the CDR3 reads TGCAGCGTTGCGAGCTCCTACAATGAGCAGTTCTTC.

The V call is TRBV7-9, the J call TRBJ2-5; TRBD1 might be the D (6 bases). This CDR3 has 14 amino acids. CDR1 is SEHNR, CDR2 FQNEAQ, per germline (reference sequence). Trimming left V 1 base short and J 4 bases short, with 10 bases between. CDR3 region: CASSLEGERETQYF. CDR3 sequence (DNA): TGTGCCAGCAGCTTAGAGGGGGAACGAGAGACCCAGTACTTC.

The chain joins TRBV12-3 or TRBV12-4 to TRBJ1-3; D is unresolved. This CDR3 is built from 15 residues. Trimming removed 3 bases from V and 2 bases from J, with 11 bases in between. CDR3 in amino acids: CASSFRALAGNTIYF. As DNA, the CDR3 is TGTGCCAGCAGTTTTCGGGCGTTAGCTGGAAACACCATATATTTT.

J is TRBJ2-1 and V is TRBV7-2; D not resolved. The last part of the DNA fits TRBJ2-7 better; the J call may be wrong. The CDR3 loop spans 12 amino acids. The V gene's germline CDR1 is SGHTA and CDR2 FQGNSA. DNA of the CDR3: TGTGCCAGCAGCCTTACCAACTACGAGCAGTACTTC. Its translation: CASSLTNYEQYF.

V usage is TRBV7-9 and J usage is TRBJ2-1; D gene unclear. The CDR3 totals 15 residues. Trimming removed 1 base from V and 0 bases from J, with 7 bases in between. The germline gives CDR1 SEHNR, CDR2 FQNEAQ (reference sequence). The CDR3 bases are TGTGCCAGCAGCTTAGGACCGATCTCCTACAATGAGCAGTTCTTC. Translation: CASSLGPISYNEQFF.

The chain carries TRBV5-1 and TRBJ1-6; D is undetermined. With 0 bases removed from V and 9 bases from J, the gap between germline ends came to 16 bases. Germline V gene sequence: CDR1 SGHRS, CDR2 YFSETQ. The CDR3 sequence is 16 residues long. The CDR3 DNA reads TGCGCCAGCAGCTTGGTCAGCGGGGATATCGGTTCACCCCTCCACTTT. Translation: CASSLVSGDIGSPLHF.

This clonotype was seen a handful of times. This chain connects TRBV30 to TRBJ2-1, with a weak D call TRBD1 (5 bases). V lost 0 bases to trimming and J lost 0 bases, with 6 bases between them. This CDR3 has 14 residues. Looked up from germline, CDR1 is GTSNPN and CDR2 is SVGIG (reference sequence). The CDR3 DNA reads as TGTGCCTGGAGTGTAGACAGCTCCTACAATGAGCAGTTCTTC. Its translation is CAWSVDSSYNEQFF.